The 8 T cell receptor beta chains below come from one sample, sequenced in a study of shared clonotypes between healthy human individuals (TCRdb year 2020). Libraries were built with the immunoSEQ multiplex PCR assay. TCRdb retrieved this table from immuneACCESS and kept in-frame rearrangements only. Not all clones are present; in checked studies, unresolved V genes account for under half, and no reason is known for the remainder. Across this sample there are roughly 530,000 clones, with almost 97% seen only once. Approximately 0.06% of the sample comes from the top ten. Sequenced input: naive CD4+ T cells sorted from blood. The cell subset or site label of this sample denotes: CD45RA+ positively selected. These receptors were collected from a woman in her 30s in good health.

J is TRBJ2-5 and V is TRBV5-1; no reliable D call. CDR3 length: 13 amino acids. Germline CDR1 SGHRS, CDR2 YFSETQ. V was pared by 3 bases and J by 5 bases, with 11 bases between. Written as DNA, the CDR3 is TGCGCCAGCAGCTCGTTCGTGGAGGAGACCCAGTACTTC. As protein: CASSSFVEETQYF.

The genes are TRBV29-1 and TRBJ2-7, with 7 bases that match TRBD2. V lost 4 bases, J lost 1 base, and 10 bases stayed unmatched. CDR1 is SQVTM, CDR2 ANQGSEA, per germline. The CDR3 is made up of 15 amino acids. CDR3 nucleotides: TGCAGCGTTGGGGGGGAGGGCTTATTTTCCTACGAGCAGTACTTC. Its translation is CSVGGEGLFSYEQYF.

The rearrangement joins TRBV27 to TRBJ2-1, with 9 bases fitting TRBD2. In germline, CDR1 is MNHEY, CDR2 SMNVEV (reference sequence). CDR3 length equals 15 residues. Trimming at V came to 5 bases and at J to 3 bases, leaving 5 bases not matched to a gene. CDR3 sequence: CASSVAGAHYNEQFF. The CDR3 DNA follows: TGTGCCAGCAGTGTAGCGGGAGCGCACTACAATGAGCAGTTCTTC.

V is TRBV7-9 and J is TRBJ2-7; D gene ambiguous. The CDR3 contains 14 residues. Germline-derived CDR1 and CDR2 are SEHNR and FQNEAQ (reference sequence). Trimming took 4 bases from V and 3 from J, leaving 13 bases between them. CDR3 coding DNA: TGTGCCAGCAGCTCACCGTCAAGGCGCTACGAGCAGTACTTC. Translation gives CASSSPSRRYEQYF.

The CDR3 protein is CASNLWGSGPDTQYF. The CDR3 DNA sequence: TGTGCCAGCAACCTTTGGGGGTCGGGGCCAGATACGCAGTATTTT. The chain links TRBV5-4 to TRBJ2-3; possibly TRBD1 or TRBD2 for D (5 bases each). The CDR3 length is 15 residues. The V gene's germline CDR1 is SGHNT and CDR2 YYREEE (reference sequence). Trimming shortened V by 6 bases and J by 4 bases, and 18 bases separated the two germline ends.

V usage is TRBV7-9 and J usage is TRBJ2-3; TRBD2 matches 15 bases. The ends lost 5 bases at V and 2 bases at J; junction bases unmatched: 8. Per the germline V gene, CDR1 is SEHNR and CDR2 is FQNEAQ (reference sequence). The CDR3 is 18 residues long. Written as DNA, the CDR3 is TGTGCCAGCAGCCGACGTGGGACTAGCGGGAGGTACACAGATACGCAGTATTTT. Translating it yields CASSRRGTSGRYTDTQYF.

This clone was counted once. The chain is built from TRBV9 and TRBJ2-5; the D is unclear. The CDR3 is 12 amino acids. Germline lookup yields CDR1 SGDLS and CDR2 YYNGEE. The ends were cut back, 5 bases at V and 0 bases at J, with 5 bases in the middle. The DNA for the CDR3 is TGTGCCAGCAGTACGAACCAAGAGACCCAGTACTTC. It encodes CASSTNQETQYF.

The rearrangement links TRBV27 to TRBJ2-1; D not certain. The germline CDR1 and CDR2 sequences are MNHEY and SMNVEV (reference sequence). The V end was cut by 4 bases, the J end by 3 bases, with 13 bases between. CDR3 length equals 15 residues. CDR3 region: CASSYSRGDYNEQFF. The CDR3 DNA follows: TGTGCCAGCAGTTACTCCCGAGGAGACTACAATGAGCAGTTCTTC.